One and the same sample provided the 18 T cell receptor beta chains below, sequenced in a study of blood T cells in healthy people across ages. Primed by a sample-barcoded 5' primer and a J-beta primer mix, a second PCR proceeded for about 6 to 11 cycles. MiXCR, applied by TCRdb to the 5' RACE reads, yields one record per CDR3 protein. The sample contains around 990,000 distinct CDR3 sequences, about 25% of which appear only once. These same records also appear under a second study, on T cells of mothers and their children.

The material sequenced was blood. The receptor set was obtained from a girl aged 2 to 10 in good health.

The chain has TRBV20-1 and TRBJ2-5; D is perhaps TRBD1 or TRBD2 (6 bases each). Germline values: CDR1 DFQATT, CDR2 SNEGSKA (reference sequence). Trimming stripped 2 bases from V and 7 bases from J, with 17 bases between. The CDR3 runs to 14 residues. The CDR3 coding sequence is TGCAGTGCTAGATTAGGGGGGAAACTTGGGACCCAGTACTTC. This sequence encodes CSARLGGKLGTQYF.

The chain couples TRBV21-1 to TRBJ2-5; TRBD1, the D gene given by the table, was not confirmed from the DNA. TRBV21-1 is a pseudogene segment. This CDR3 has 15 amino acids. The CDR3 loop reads CASSKASRRDETQYF. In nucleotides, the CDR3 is TGTGCCAGCAGCAAAGCGAGTAGGCGCGATGAGACCCAGTACTTC.

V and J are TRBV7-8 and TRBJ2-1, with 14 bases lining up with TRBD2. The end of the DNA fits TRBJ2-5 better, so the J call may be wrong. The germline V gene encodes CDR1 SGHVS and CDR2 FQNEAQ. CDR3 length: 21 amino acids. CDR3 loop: CASSLGRRLAGGHAEKETQYF. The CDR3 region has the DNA TGTGCCAGCAGCTTAGGACGGCGACTAGCGGGGGGGCATGCCGAGAAGGAGACCCAGTACTTC.

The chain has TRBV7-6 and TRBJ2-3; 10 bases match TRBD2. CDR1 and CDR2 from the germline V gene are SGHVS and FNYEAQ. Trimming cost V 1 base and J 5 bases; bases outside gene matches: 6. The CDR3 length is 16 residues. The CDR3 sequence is CASSLDLAGVVDTQYF. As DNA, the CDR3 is TGTGCCAGCAGCTTAGACCTAGCGGGAGTCGTAGATACGCAGTATTTT.

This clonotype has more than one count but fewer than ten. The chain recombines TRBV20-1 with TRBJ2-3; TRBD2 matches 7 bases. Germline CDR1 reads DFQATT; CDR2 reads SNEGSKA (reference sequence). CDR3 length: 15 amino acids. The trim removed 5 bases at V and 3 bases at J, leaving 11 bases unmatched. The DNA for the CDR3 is TGCAGTGCTCCCCAGGGAGGAGCGGGAACAGATACGCAGTATTTT. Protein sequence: CSAPQGGAGTDTQYF.

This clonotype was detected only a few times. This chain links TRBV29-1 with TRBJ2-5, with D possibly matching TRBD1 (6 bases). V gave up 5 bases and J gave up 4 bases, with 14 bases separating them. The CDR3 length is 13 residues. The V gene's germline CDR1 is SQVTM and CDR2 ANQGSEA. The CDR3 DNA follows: TGCAGCGTTTACCACAGGGCCCGAGAGACCCAGTACTTC. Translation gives CSVYHRARETQYF.

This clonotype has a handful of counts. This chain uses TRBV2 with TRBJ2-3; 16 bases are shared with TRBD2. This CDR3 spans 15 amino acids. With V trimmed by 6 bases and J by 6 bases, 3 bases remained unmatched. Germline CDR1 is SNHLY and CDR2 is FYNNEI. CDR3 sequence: CASREGLAGGDTQYF. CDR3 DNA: TGTGCCAGCAGAGAGGGACTAGCGGGAGGGGATACGCAGTATTTT.

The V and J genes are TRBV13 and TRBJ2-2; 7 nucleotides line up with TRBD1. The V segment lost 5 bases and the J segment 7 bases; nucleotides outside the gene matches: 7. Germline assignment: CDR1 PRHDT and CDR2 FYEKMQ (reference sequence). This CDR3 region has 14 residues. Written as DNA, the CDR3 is TGTGCCAGCAGCGCCCGGGACAGTCACGGGGAGCTGTTTTTT. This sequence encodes CASSARDSHGELFF.

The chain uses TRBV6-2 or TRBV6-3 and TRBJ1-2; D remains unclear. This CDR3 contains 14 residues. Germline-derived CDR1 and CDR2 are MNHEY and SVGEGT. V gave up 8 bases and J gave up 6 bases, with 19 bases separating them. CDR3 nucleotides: TGTGCCAGCGGATATAGAAAGCCCTCTAATGGCTACACCTTC. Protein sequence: CASGYRKPSNGYTF.

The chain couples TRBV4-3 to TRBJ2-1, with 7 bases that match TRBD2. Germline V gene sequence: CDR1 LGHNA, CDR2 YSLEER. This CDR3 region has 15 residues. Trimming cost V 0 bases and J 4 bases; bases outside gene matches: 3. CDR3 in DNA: TGCGCCAGCAGCCAAGAAGGGACTAATTACAATGAGCAGTTCTTC. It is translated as CASSQEGTNYNEQFF.

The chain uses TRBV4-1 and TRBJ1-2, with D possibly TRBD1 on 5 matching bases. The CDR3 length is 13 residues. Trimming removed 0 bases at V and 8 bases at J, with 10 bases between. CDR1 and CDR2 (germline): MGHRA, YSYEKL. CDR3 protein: CASSQDVGRGYTF. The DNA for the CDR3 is TGCGCCAGCAGCCAAGATGTGGGACGGGGCTACACCTTC.

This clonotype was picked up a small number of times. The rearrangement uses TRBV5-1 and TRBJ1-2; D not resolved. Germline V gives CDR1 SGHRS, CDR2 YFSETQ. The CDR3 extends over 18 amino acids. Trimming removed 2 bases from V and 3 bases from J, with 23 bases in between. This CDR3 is CASSFLPRLGQQDYGYTF. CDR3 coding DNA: TGCGCCAGCAGCTTCCTTCCTAGATTGGGTCAGCAGGACTATGGCTACACCTTC. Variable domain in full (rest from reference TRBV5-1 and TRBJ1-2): KAGVTQTPRYLIKTRGQQVTLSCSPISGHRSVSWYQQTPGQGLQFLFEYFSETQRNKGNFPGRFSGRQFSNSRSEMNVSTLELGDSALYLCASSFLPRLGQQDYGYTFGSGTRLTVV.

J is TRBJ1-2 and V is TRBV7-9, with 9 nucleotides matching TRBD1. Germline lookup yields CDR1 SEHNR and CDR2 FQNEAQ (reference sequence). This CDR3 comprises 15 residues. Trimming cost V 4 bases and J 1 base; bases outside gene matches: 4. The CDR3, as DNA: TGTGCCAGCAGCTCTAGACAGGGGGATAACTATGGCTACACCTTC. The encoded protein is CASSSRQGDNYGYTF.

CDR3 coding DNA: TGTGCCAGCAGTTTAATCCAGCTGGGAACAGATACGCAGTATTTT. Its translation is CASSLIQLGTDTQYF. The J gene is TRBJ2-3, the V gene TRBV27; D unclear. Germline V lookup: CDR1 MNHEY, CDR2 SMNVEV (reference sequence). The V end lost 2 bases, the J end lost 3 bases, and 12 bases lay between the germline ends. The CDR3 loop spans 15 amino acids.

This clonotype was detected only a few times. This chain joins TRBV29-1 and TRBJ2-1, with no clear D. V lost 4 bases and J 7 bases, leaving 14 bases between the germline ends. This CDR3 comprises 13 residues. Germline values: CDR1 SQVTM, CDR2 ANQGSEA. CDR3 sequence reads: CSVGVGMRNEQFF. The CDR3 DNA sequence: TGCAGCGTTGGGGTGGGGATGAGGAATGAGCAGTTCTTC.

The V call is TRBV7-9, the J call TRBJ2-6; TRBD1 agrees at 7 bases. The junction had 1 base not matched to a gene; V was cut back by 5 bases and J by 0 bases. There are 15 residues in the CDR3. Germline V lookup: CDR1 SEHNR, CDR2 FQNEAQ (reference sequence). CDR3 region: CASSRQGSGANVLTF. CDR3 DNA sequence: TGTGCCAGCAGCCGACAGGGCTCTGGGGCCAACGTCCTGACTTTC.

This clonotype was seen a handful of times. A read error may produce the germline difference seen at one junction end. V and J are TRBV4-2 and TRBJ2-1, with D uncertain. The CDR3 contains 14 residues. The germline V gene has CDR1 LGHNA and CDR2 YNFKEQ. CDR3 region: CASTQDVPFVEQFF. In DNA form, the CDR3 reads TGTGCCAGCACCCAAGATGTTCCGTTTGTAGAGCAGTTCTTC.

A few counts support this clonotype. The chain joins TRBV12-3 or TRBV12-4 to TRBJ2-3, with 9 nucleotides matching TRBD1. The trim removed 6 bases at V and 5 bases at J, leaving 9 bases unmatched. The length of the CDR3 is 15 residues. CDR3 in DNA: TGTGCCAGCAGATCATCACAGGGGGCGCGAGATACGCAGTATTTT. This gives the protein CASRSSQGARDTQYF.